The 17 T cell receptor beta chains below come from one sample, sequenced in a study of beta chain features in type 1 diabetes. Study-wide points: Across all four CD4+ subsets, people with type 1 diabetes showed modestly shorter TCRB CDR3s.

All of the isolated RNA was reverse transcribed, so expressed TCRB transcripts were sequenced. Assay used: immunoSEQ multiplex PCR; TCRdb lists only in-frame clones, some missing. Of about 230,000 clones listed, 16% were seen once; the top ten hold approximately 0.081%. Antigen specificity for these receptors is unknown. Sequenced input: naive CD4+ T cells from blood. These receptor sequences come from a man aged 25 to 40 with type 1 diabetes.

The rearrangement uses TRBV7-9 and TRBJ2-3; D is uncertain. The ends were cut back, 0 bases at V and 0 bases at J, with 13 bases in the middle. This CDR3 has 17 amino acids. Germline lookup yields CDR1 SEHNR and CDR2 FQNEAQ (reference sequence). The DNA for the CDR3 is TGTGCCAGCAGCTTAGCGCTAGACGGCTCTAGCACAGATACGCAGTATTTT. It encodes CASSLALDGSSTDTQYF. Full variable domain (rest looked up from reference TRBV7-9 and TRBJ2-3): DTGVSQNPRHKITKRGQNVTFRCDPISEHNRLYWYRQTLGQGPEFLTYFQNEAQLEKSRLLSDRFSAERPKGSFSTLEIQRTEQGDSAMYLCASSLALDGSSTDTQYFGPGTRLTVL.

The chain carries TRBV5-4 and TRBJ1-1; D uncertain. Germline lookup yields CDR1 SGHNT and CDR2 YYREEE (reference sequence). CDR3 length: 14 residues. Trimming removed 3 bases from V and 0 bases from J, with 9 bases in between. CDR3 DNA: TGTGCCAGCAGCTCGCGGGCGGTGAACACTGAAGCTTTCTTT. This sequence encodes CASSSRAVNTEAFF.

The V gene is TRBV4-2, the J gene TRBJ2-1, with a weak D call TRBD2 (5 bases). The CDR3 totals 15 residues. V was cut by 4 bases and J by 3 bases, with 13 bases left in between. The germline V gene encodes CDR1 LGHNA and CDR2 YNFKEQ. CDR3 sequence reads: CASSPEELVYNEQFF. In DNA, the CDR3 is TGTGCCAGCAGCCCGGAGGAACTAGTCTACAATGAGCAGTTCTTC.

This clone was seen more than once but under ten times. The chain has TRBV27 and TRBJ2-7, with no clear D. Per germline, CDR1 MNHEY and CDR2 SMNVEV (reference sequence). Trimming took 0 bases from V and 3 from J, leaving 3 bases between them. CDR3 length: 12 residues. The CDR3 sequence is CASSLSDYEQYF. The CDR3 bases are TGTGCCAGCAGTTTATCGGACTACGAGCAGTACTTC.

This clone has a handful of counts. The chain recombines TRBV4-1 with TRBJ2-4, with D tentatively TRBD1 (6 bases). CDR3 size: 17 residues. V gave up 4 bases and J gave up 0 bases, with 16 bases separating them. Germline CDR1 reads MGHRA; CDR2 reads YSYEKL. In DNA, the CDR3 is TGCGCCAGCAGCCGCTTGAGGGACATTGTAGCCAAAAACATTCAGTACTTC. Its translation: CASSRLRDIVAKNIQYF.

This chain connects TRBV15 to TRBJ2-7; the match to TRBD2 covers 7 bases. CDR1 LNHNV and CDR2 YYDKDF come from the germline V gene (reference sequence). The CDR3 has 14 residues. The V and J ends lost 4 bases and 3 bases, in that order; junction bases with no gene match: 6. CDR3 nucleotides: TGTGCCACCAGCACCTTGGGGGGGAACTACGAGCAGTACTTC. Translation: CATSTLGGNYEQYF. Looking up the rest from reference TRBV15 and TRBJ2-7 gives the full variable domain: DAMVIQNPRYQVTQFGKPVTLSCSQTLNHNVMYWYQQKSSQAPKLLFHYYDKDFNNEADTPDNFQSRRPNTSFCFLDIRSPGLGDTAMYLCATSTLGGNYEQYFGPGTRLTVT.

The chain has TRBV2 and TRBJ2-1, with TRBD2 as a possible D gene (6 bases). Trimming cost V 7 bases and J 2 bases, with 9 bases left between them. There are 13 residues in the CDR3. Per germline, CDR1 SNHLY and CDR2 FYNNEI. CDR3 sequence reads: CASKAGPYNEQFF. DNA of the CDR3: TGTGCCAGCAAGGCGGGGCCCTACAATGAGCAGTTCTTC.

Comment on this clone: Additional DNA sequences in this sample encode the identical CDR3. The rearrangement links TRBV2 to TRBJ2-5; D uncertain. CDR3 length equals 11 residues. V lost 7 bases and J 5 bases, leaving 8 bases between the germline ends. Germline-derived CDR1 and CDR2 are SNHLY and FYNNEI. The CDR3 DNA sequence: TGTGCCAGCACCGAGAGGGAGACCCAGTACTTC. This sequence encodes CASTERETQYF.

This clone was seen only a few times. CDR3 protein: CASRSTGGSYEQYF. Written as DNA, the CDR3 is TGTGCCAGCAGATCTACAGGGGGCTCCTACGAGCAGTACTTC. This chain links TRBV7-9 with TRBJ2-7; 8 nucleotides match TRBD1. Germline CDR1 and CDR2: SEHNR and FQNEAQ (reference sequence). J lost 0 bases, V lost 6 bases, and 4 bases had no gene match. The CDR3 is 14 amino acids. Full variable domain (missing parts from reference TRBV7-9 and TRBJ2-7): DTGVSQNPRHKITKRGQNVTFRCDPISEHNRLYWYRQTLGQGPEFLTYFQNEAQLEKSRLLSDRFSAERPKGSFSTLEIQRTEQGDSAMYLCASRSTGGSYEQYFGPGTRLTVT.

This clone has only a few counts. The genes are TRBV4-3 and TRBJ2-1; 12 positions agree with TRBD2. The V gene's germline CDR1 is LGHNA and CDR2 YSLEER. Trimming removed 4 bases from V and 6 bases from J; junction bases left unmatched: 4. CDR3 length equals 15 residues. The CDR3 sequence is CASSRTSGRSNEQFF. The DNA for the CDR3 is TGCGCCAGCAGCCGAACTAGCGGGAGGAGCAATGAGCAGTTCTTC.

The J gene is TRBJ2-3, the V gene TRBV2; the match to TRBD1 covers 10 bases. With V trimmed by 4 bases and J by 4 bases, 5 bases remained unmatched. This CDR3 comprises 15 residues. Germline loops: CDR1 SNHLY, CDR2 FYNNEI. CDR3 in DNA: TGTGCCAGCAGTGCGGGACAGGGGACAGCAGATACGCAGTATTTT. It translates to CASSAGQGTADTQYF.

This clone was observed a few times. This chain links TRBV27 with TRBJ2-1; D is unresolved. Germline V gene data show CDR1 as MNHEY and CDR2 as SMNVEV (reference sequence). V lost 6 bases and J lost 0, with 6 bases in between. The CDR3 has 13 residues. CDR3 in amino acids: CASRASSYNEQFF. CDR3 sequence (DNA): TGTGCCAGCAGGGCAAGCTCCTACAATGAGCAGTTCTTC.

The J gene is TRBJ2-5, the V gene TRBV6-6; D is ambiguous. The CDR3 loop spans 14 amino acids. Germline values: CDR1 MNHNY, CDR2 SVGAGI (reference sequence). The V gene lost 4 bases and the J gene lost 4 bases, with 13 bases spanning the gap. CDR3 in DNA: TGTGCCAGCAGTTTAGCAGATTTGAGAGAGACCCAGTACTTC. This translates into CASSLADLRETQYF.

This sequence joins TRBV7-9 and TRBJ1-2; possibly TRBD1 for D (6 bases). Germline values: CDR1 SEHNR, CDR2 FQNEAQ (reference sequence). V lost 5 bases and J lost 6, with 13 bases in between. The CDR3 loop spans 13 amino acids. CDR3 residues: CASSTSRGDGYTF. CDR3 bases: TGTGCCAGCAGCACATCAAGGGGGGATGGCTACACCTTC.

This clone was found a few times. V and J are TRBV4-2 and TRBJ2-4; 7 nucleotides match TRBD2. Germline V gene lookup returns CDR1 LGHNA and CDR2 YNFKEQ. V dropped 0 bases and J dropped 0; count of bases not matched to a gene: 2. This CDR3 region has 16 residues. The CDR3 protein is CASSQDSGVAKNIQYF. As DNA, the CDR3 is TGTGCCAGCAGCCAAGACAGCGGGGTAGCCAAAAACATTCAGTACTTC.

V gene TRBV5-1 combines with J gene TRBJ2-5, with D possibly TRBD2 on 5 matching bases. This CDR3 spans 15 amino acids. V dropped 2 bases and J dropped 1 base, with 12 bases sitting between them. The germline V gene has CDR1 SGHRS and CDR2 YFSETQ. CDR3 loop: CASSLSASGQETQYF. The CDR3 DNA is TGCGCCAGCAGCTTATCGGCCAGCGGCCAAGAGACCCAGTACTTC.

This clone has more than one count but fewer than ten. The chain joins TRBV29-1 to TRBJ1-1, with 8 positions matching TRBD1. CDR3 length equals 13 residues. Germline CDR1 SQVTM, CDR2 ANQGSEA. J was trimmed by 2 bases and V by 7 bases; bases with no gene match: 6. The CDR3 loop is CSARTGTNTEAFF. The CDR3, as DNA: TGCAGCGCCCGGACAGGGACAAACACTGAAGCTTTCTTT.